This T cell receptor beta chain is drawn from a study of blood T cell repertoires in COVID-19. Across the whole study: Italy, Spain and the United States were the sources of the convalescent and acute COVID-19 samples. Sources were T cells, B-cell-depleted T cells, or PBMCs; the material itself was cDNA or gDNA.

Germline CDR1 reads ENHRY; CDR2 reads SYGVKD. The CDR3 has 15 amino acids. J was trimmed by 6 bases and V by 4 bases; bases with no gene match: 7. The authors' processing: How many nucleated cells were present was estimated from reference gene primer amplification. Repertoires were generated with immunoSEQ multiplex PCR, while TCRdb's copy carries only in-frame clones and drops some. V and J calls and clone size are copied from that table; D and trimming were computed from the DNA. The sample lists 25,000 to 30,000 clones, around four fifths occurring once. This clonotype was obtained from a man between 65 and 85 years old with acute or convalescent COVID-19. The sample taken for sequencing was peripheral blood. The V and J genes are TRBV10-3 and TRBJ2-3; 10 nucleotides align to TRBD2. The DNA of the CDR3 is TGTGCCATCAGTGTTGCTAGCGGGAGTTGGGATACGCAGTATTTT. This codes for CAISVASGSWDTQYF.